The next 23 T cell receptor beta chains were all read from a single sample in a study of CD8 T cells in Susac syndrome. Random hexamers were used to reverse transcribe 0.5 to 1 ug of RNA. TCRdb reprocessed the immunoSEQ multiplex PCR reads with MiXCR, giving one entry per CDR3 protein. The sample holds approximately 77,000 distinct CDR3 sequences, just over 90% seen once. The sequenced material came from CD4+ T cells from PBMCs. Receptor source: a human donor with Susac syndrome.

This clonotype was seen only a few times. J is TRBJ2-4 and V is TRBV6-1; D gene ambiguous. Germline-derived CDR1 and CDR2 are MNHNS and SASEGT. Trimming took 5 bases from V and 0 from J, leaving 8 bases between them. CDR3 length equals 14 residues. CDR3 amino acids: CASSPQLAKNIQYF. Written as DNA, the CDR3 is TGTGCCAGCAGTCCGCAGCTAGCCAAAAACATTCAGTACTTC.

This chain links TRBV19 with TRBJ1-2; no clear D. CDR1 is LNHDA and CDR2 is SQIVND in the germline V gene (reference sequence). This CDR3 has 13 residues. The ends were cut back, 5 bases at V and 5 bases at J, with 12 bases in the middle. The CDR3 DNA reads TGTGCCAGTAGTCCGAGGAGGGTTTATGGCTACACCTTC. This translates into CASSPRRVYGYTF.

The J gene is TRBJ2-1, the V gene TRBV29-1; D remains unclear. Per germline, CDR1 SQVTM and CDR2 ANQGSEA. The CDR3 has 12 residues. Trimming left V 4 bases short and J 6 bases short, with 10 bases between. The CDR3 spells CSVGRPTNEQFF. The CDR3 bases are TGCAGCGTTGGGCGGCCCACCAATGAGCAGTTCTTC.

The CDR3 reads CASTPFQAMHEQYF. The CDR3, as DNA: TGTGCCAGCACCCCCTTTCAAGCGATGCACGAGCAGTACTTC. The chain has TRBV11-2 and TRBJ2-7; D is ambiguous. The germline V gene has CDR1 SGHAT and CDR2 FQNNGV. The length of the CDR3 is 14 residues. Trimming stripped 7 bases from V and 5 bases from J, with 18 bases between.

The V gene is TRBV25-1, the J gene TRBJ2-1; 13 bases map to TRBD2. The CDR3 runs to 21 residues. V lost 3 bases, J lost 0 bases, and 14 bases stayed unmatched. The germline gives CDR1 MGHDK, CDR2 SYGVNS. CDR3 bases: TGTGCCAGCAGTGAGCCTAACGCGGGACTAGCGGGAAAATTCTCCTACAATGAGCAGTTCTTC. This encodes CASSEPNAGLAGKFSYNEQFF.

The chain links TRBV5-4 to TRBJ2-6, with D perhaps TRBD1 (5 bases). The CDR3 totals 15 residues. CDR1 and CDR2 (germline): SGHNT, YYREEE (reference sequence). Trimming took off 4 bases at V and 1 base at J, with 9 bases between the two ends. The CDR3 loop reads CASSPRQSGANVLTF. The CDR3 coding sequence is TGTGCCAGCAGCCCTAGACAGTCTGGGGCCAACGTCCTGACTTTC.

The chain recombines TRBV28 with TRBJ2-4, with 10 bases fitting TRBD2. Germline loops: CDR1 MDHEN, CDR2 SYDVKM. This CDR3 comprises 14 residues. The trim removed 9 bases at V and 2 bases at J, leaving 4 bases unmatched. CDR3 DNA sequence: TGTGCCAGTCTAGCGGGAGTACCCAAAAACATTCAGTACTTC. As protein: CASLAGVPKNIQYF. The variable domain in full, completed from reference TRBV28 and TRBJ2-4, reads DVKVTQSSRYLVKRTGEKVFLECVQDMDHENMFWYRQDPGLGLRLIYFSYDVKMKEKGDIPEGYSVSREKKERFSLILESASTNQTSMYLCASLAGVPKNIQYFGAGTRLSVL.

This clonotype occurred a few times. The gene calls are TRBV7-2 and TRBJ2-7; tentative D call: TRBD2 (5 bases). V lost 9 bases and J 0 bases, leaving 12 bases between the germline ends. CDR1 SGHTA and CDR2 FQGNSA come from the germline V gene. The CDR3 length is 13 residues. CDR3 coding DNA: TGTGCCAGTTCAGACGGGAACTCCTACGAGCAGTACTTC. Translation gives CASSDGNSYEQYF.

The rearrangement joins TRBV28 to TRBJ2-7, with 7 bases aligning to TRBD2. CDR1 is MDHEN, CDR2 SYDVKM, per germline. This CDR3 comprises 14 residues. V was pared by 3 bases and J by 6 bases, with 8 bases of the junction left unmatched. The CDR3 loop reads CASSFLAGSTEQYF. The CDR3 DNA sequence: TGTGCCAGCAGTTTTTTAGCGGGCAGTACCGAGCAGTACTTC.

The chain carries TRBV4-2 and TRBJ1-1; a possible D gene is TRBD1 (5 bases). Germline-derived CDR1 and CDR2 are LGHNA and YNFKEQ. This CDR3 is 13 amino acids long. V lost 3 bases, J lost 7 bases, and 12 bases lay in between. The CDR3 protein is CASSQGGGDEAFF. Written as DNA, the CDR3 is TGTGCCAGCAGCCAGGGCGGGGGGGATGAAGCTTTCTTT.

The genes are TRBV14 and TRBJ2-2, with D possibly being TRBD1 (5 bases). Deletions cut 5 bases from V and 6 bases from J, with 13 bases between. The CDR3 is 14 residues long. Germline V gives CDR1 SGHDN, CDR2 FVKESK. CDR3 bases: TGTGCCAGCAGCGCACACAGGCTCTCCGGGGAGCTGTTTTTT. Translated, it gives CASSAHRLSGELFF.

The chain has TRBV7-9 and TRBJ1-3, with no clear D. This CDR3 region has 15 residues. Germline-derived CDR1 and CDR2 are SEHNR and FQNEAQ (reference sequence). With 4 bases removed from V and 2 bases from J, the gap between germline ends came to 12 bases. CDR3 coding DNA: TGTGCCAGCAGCTCCCGCCAGAGGGCTGGAAACACCATATATTTT. This translates into CASSSRQRAGNTIYF.

The chain is built from TRBV30 and TRBJ1-5; possibly TRBD1 for D (6 bases). CDR3 length: 13 residues. V lost 2 bases, J lost 6 bases, and 11 bases lay in between. CDR1 is GTSNPN and CDR2 is SVGIG in the germline V gene (reference sequence). The CDR3 spells CAWSPGEVQPQHF. The CDR3 nucleotides are TGTGCCTGGAGTCCAGGGGAGGTTCAGCCCCAGCATTTT.

The chain recombines TRBV3-1 with TRBJ1-5; tentative D call: TRBD1 (6 bases). The V and J ends lost 4 bases and 7 bases respectively, with 14 bases between them. From germline, CDR1 is LGHDT and CDR2 YNNKEL (reference sequence). The CDR3 length is 14 residues. CDR3 nucleotides: TGTGCCAGCAGCCCCCATACAGGGAAACAGCCCCAGCATTTT. It specifies CASSPHTGKQPQHF.

The rearrangement joins TRBV10-3 to TRBJ1-1; D gene unclear. CDR3 size: 13 residues. Germline loops: CDR1 ENHRY, CDR2 SYGVKD. Between the trimmed V and J ends, which lost 3 bases and 0 bases, there was a span of 5 bases. This chain's CDR3 is CAISEVMNTEAFF. CDR3 sequence (DNA): TGTGCCATCAGTGAAGTCATGAACACTGAAGCTTTCTTT.

Details on this clonotype: One junction end does not reproduce the germline sequence, and a read error may be involved. The chain joins TRBV7-2 to TRBJ2-3, with D possibly matching TRBD2 (7 bases). This CDR3 is 14 amino acids long. Per the germline V gene, CDR1 is SGHTA and CDR2 is FQGNSA. DNA of the CDR3: TGTGCCAGCAGCTTAGAAGGGGGGGCAGATGCGCAGTATTTT. Its translation: CASSLEGGADAQYF. Complete variable domain (other parts from reference TRBV7-2 and TRBJ2-3): GAGVSQSPSNKVTEKGKDVELRCDPISGHTALYWYRQSLGQGLEFLIYFQGNSAPDKSGLPSDRFSAERTGGSVSTLTIQRTQQEDSAVYLCASSLEGGADAQYFGPGTRLTVL.

V and J are TRBV7-3 and TRBJ2-6, with D hard to call. Trimming cost V 5 bases and J 2 bases, with 19 bases left between them. CDR1 and CDR2 from the germline V gene are SGHTA and FQGTGA. This CDR3 spans 18 amino acids. The DNA of the CDR3 is TGTGCCAGCAGCCCCTCTTTCGGAAAAGGACCTGGGGCCAACGTCCTGACTTTC. Translation: CASSPSFGKGPGANVLTF.

The chain couples TRBV6-1 to TRBJ1-2; no clear D gene. The germline V and J ends were trimmed by 2 bases and 0 bases, with 10 bases remaining between them. The CDR3 totals 15 residues. Germline loops: CDR1 MNHNS, CDR2 SASEGT. CDR3 nucleotides: TGTGCCAGCAGTGAACACGAACGAGCTAACTATGGCTACACCTTC. It yields the protein CASSEHERANYGYTF.

The chain links TRBV30 to TRBJ2-2, with D perhaps TRBD2 (5 bases). V lost 5 bases to trimming and J lost 1 base, with 11 bases between them. This CDR3 has 14 residues. The germline V gene has CDR1 GTSNPN and CDR2 SVGIG (reference sequence). CDR3 in DNA: TGTGCCTGGGACCAAGGGAGGAACACCGGGGAGCTGTTTTTT. It codes for CAWDQGRNTGELFF. The variable domain in full, with the rest retrieved from reference TRBV30 and TRBJ2-2, is SQTIHQWPATLVQPVGSPLSLECTVEGTSNPNLYWYRQAAGRGLQLLFYSVGIGQISSEVPQNLSASRPQDRQFILSSKKLLLSDSGFYLCAWDQGRNTGELFFGEGSRLTVL.

The genes are TRBV29-1 and TRBJ2-7; D remains unclear. Germline values: CDR1 SQVTM, CDR2 ANQGSEA. This CDR3 is 13 amino acids long. The V end was cut by 5 bases, the J end by 3 bases, with 14 bases between. The CDR3 bases are TGCAGCGTTAAACAATTAAGAGACTACGAGCAGTACTTC. Translation: CSVKQLRDYEQYF.

The chain uses TRBV18 and TRBJ1-5; 7 bases align to TRBD1. The V gene end was trimmed by 6 bases and the J gene end by 0 bases; junction bases not matched to a gene: 5. Germline-derived CDR1 and CDR2 are KGHSH and LQKENI. This CDR3 is built from 15 residues. The CDR3: CASSHGTDSNQPQHF. The CDR3 nucleotides are TGTGCCAGCTCCCACGGGACAGATAGCAATCAGCCCCAGCATTTT.

The DNA of the CDR3 is TGTGCCAGCAGCTTGCCGGGTACAGGGAACTTCTTGGGCTACACCTTC. This gives the protein CASSLPGTGNFLGYTF. V gene TRBV5-4 combines with J gene TRBJ1-2, with D perhaps matching TRBD1 (6 bases). Trimming left V 1 base short and J 8 bases short, with 21 bases between. The CDR3 totals 16 residues. Per the germline V gene, CDR1 is SGHNT and CDR2 is YYREEE (reference sequence).

This clonotype was seen a few times. This chain joins TRBV2 and TRBJ2-3, with 12 bases identical to TRBD2. Germline CDR1 and CDR2: SNHLY and FYNNEI. The CDR3 consists of 16 residues. V gave up 5 bases and J gave up 0 bases; unmatched junction bases: 3. For the CDR3, the DNA is TGTGCCAGCAGTTTCCTAGCGGGAGGGAGCACAGATACGCAGTATTTT. Protein product: CASSFLAGGSTDTQYF.